These T cell receptor beta chains were read from a single sample in a study of T-cell memory formation after mild COVID-19. TCRdb fed the 5' RACE reads into MiXCR, producing one record per CDR3 protein. The sample includes fewer than 4,500 distinct CDR3 sequences, 16% of them seen just once. Sequencing was performed on PBMCs or a T cell subset sorted from them (not recorded which). All receptors come from an adult who had mild COVID-19 (a few samples of this study predate the infection). Cell type and time point are not known. Each CDR3 is given with its conserved first and last residue. The order of the fields is clone size, V gene, J gene, D gene, CDR3 DNA, CDR3 protein. A D gene is named only where the DNA matches it firmly. A clone size is listed for some rows: how often the clone was seen (once, few, many), or a class if it is expanded.

.	TRBV4-3	TRBJ1-2	TRBD1	TGCGCCAGCAGCCCCAGACAGGGCAGGTCGGACTATGGCTACACCTTC	CASSPRQGRSDYGYTF
.	TRBV7-9	TRBJ2-2	.	TGTGCCAGCAGCCCTGGTTTTAGTCGAGAGCGTTACGGGGAGCTGTTTTTT	CASSPGFSRERYGELFF
medium-sized	TRBV20-1	TRBJ2-3	.	TGCAGTGCTTCTCAGGGAACAGATACGCAGTATTTT	CSASQGTDTQYF
medium-sized	TRBV5-1	TRBJ2-1	.	TGCGCCAGCAGCTTTAGAGGTTGGAGCTCTAACTACAATGAGCAGTTCTTC	CASSFRGWSSNYNEQFF
medium-sized	TRBV20-1	TRBJ1-2	.	TGCAGTGCCACCATCCTCTCCGGGGGCCTTGGCTACACCTTC	CSATILSGGLGYTF
medium-sized	TRBV7-8	TRBJ2-1	TRBD2	TGTGCCAGCAGCTTAGGACTAGCGGGGAGCTCCTACAATGAGCAGTTCTTC	CASSLGLAGSSYNEQFF
medium-sized	TRBV7-9	TRBJ1-4	.	TGTGCCAGCAGCTTAACAGGCTCATCTAATGAAAAACTGTTTTTT	CASSLTGSSNEKLFF
medium-sized	TRBV6-2/TRBV6-3	TRBJ2-7	TRBD1	TGTGCCAGCAGGGGACAGGGTATCCACGAGCAGTACTTC	CASRGQGIHEQYF
medium-sized	TRBV6-5	TRBJ1-1	.	TGTGCCAGCAGTTACTCCCCAGCTATGAACACTGAAGCTTTCTTT	CASSYSPAMNTEAFF
medium-sized	TRBV20-1	TRBJ2-5	.	TGCAGTGCTATTGTTGGATCTGGGGGCCAGTACTTC	CSAIVGSGGQYF
.	TRBV7-9	TRBJ1-2	TRBD1	TGTGCCAGCAGCGACGGACAGGGGGCTGATGGCTACACCTTC	CASSDGQGADGYTF
few	TRBV3-1	TRBJ1-3	.	TGTGCCAGCAGCCAAGGGCAGGATAACTCTGGAAACACCATATATTTT	CASSQGQDNSGNTIYF
medium-sized	TRBV9	TRBJ1-5	.	TGTGCCAGCAGTCCGGGTCCCACCCCGTATAGCAATCAGCCCCAGCATTTT	CASSPGPTPYSNQPQHF
medium-sized	TRBV4-1	TRBJ1-5	TRBD1	TGCGCCAGCAGCCAAACCCACCTGGGGGACAGTAGCAATCAGCCCCAGCATTTT	CASSQTHLGDSSNQPQHF
medium-sized	TRBV7-9	TRBJ2-3	.	TGTGCCAGCAGCTTAGAACTAAGCACAGATACGCAGTATTTT	CASSLELSTDTQYF
medium-sized	TRBV20-1	TRBJ2-3	.	TGCAGCCGACCCCTGGGGCTCGACACAGATACGCAGTATTTT	CSRPLGLDTDTQYF
medium-sized	TRBV27	TRBJ2-1	.	TGTGCCAGCAGTTTAGGCAATGAGCAGTTCTTC	CASSLGNEQFF